This entry is about one T cell receptor (beta chain). The sample belongs to a study of blood T cell repertoires in COVID-19. Study-level information: PBMCs, B-cell-depleted T cells, or T cells were the source of the cDNA or gDNA that made up the material.

With V trimmed by 5 bases and J by 2 bases, 8 bases remained unmatched. This CDR3 has 14 amino acids. CDR1 and CDR2 from the germline V gene are SQVTM and ANQGSEA. In the original processing: Estimates of nucleated cell counts were drawn from the amplification of reference gene primers. Method: immunoSEQ multiplex PCR; TCRdb's copy keeps in-frame clones and lacks some. V, J and clone size reflect that table, while D and trimming were determined from the DNA. The sample includes tens of thousands of clones, about 88% of them seen just once. This TCR was recovered from a man aged 55-75 years with active COVID-19. The chain uses TRBV29-1 and TRBJ1-2; TRBD1 agrees at 7 bases. The sequencing input was peripheral blood. The CDR3 loop reads CSVRVWDSNYGYTF. The CDR3 coding sequence is TGCAGCGTTCGTGTATGGGACAGCAACTATGGCTACACCTTC.